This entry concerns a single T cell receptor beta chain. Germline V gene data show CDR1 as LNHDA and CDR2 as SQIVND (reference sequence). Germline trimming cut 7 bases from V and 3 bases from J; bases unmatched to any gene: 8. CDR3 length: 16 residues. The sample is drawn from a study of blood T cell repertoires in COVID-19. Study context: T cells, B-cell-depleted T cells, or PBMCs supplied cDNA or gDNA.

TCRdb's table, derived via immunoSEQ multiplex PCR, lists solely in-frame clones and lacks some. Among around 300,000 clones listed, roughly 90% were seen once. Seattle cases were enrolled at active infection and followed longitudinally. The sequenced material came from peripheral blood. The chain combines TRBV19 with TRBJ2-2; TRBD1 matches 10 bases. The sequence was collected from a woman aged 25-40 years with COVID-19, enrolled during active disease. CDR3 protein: CASNPDRGLYTGELFF. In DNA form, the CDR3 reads TGTGCCAGTAACCCAGACAGGGGGCTTTACACCGGGGAGCTGTTTTTT.